This is a list of T cell receptor beta chains from one sample in a study of shared clonotypes between healthy human individuals. Repertoires were generated with immunoSEQ multiplex PCR, while TCRdb's copy carries only in-frame clones and drops some. Counted here are some 2 million clones, over 85% occurring once; the ten biggest clones make up about 0.13%. The sequenced sample was naive CD4+ T cells sorted from blood. The receptors were gathered from a man between 18 and 35 years old in good health. Each CDR3 is given with its conserved first and last residue. A D gene is named only where the DNA matches it firmly. Expanded clones are given a class, and other clones once, few, many or no size at all.

j_call clone_size v_call d_call cdr3_aa cdr3_nt
TRBJ1-3 . TRBV30 . CAWSLGGSISGNTIYF TGTGCCTGGAGTCTGGGAGGGTCGATCTCTGGAAACACCATATATTTT
TRBJ1-3 . TRBV19 . CASSHNRNDNSGNTIYF TGTGCCAGTAGTCATAATCGCAACGACAACTCTGGAAACACCATATATTTT
TRBJ2-2 . TRBV29-1 . CSVVGGRNTGELFF TGCAGCGTTGTGGGGGGCCGTAACACCGGGGAGCTGTTTTTT
TRBJ2-7 . TRBV30 TRBD1 CAWSVWDRDHEQYF TGTGCCTGGAGTGTTTGGGACAGGGACCACGAGCAGTACTTC
TRBJ2-3 . TRBV2 TRBD2 CASSSEAGGGNTQYF TGTGCCAGCAGTAGTGAAGCGGGGGGAGGGAATACGCAGTATTTT
TRBJ2-1 . TRBV5-1 . CASSLVAVSYNEQFF TGCGCCAGCAGCTTGGTGGCGGTCTCCTACAATGAGCAGTTCTTC
TRBJ2-7 once TRBV5-8 . CASSLTGEQYF TGTGCCAGCAGCTTAACTGGAGAGCAGTACTTC
TRBJ1-1 . TRBV28 . CASRPGQLNTEAFF TGTGCCAGCAGGCCCGGACAGTTGAACACTGAAGCTTTCTTT
TRBJ2-7 . TRBV18 TRBD2 CASAGLAGAEQYF TGTGCCAGCGCGGGACTAGCGGGCGCCGAGCAGTACTTC
TRBJ1-2 . TRBV5-4 TRBD1 CASSLTGVDGYTF TGTGCCAGCAGCCTGACAGGGGTTGATGGCTACACCTTC
TRBJ1-2 . TRBV2 . CASRPGANYGYTF TGTGCCAGCCGCCCAGGGGCGAACTATGGCTACACCTTC
TRBJ2-1 once TRBV4-3 TRBD2 CASSQDRTAGGPYNEQFF TGCGCCAGCAGCCAAGATCGTACGGCGGGAGGCCCCTACAATGAGCAGTTCTTC
TRBJ2-7 . TRBV7-9 TRBD2 CASSLWRTSGGSYEQYF TGTGCCAGCAGCTTGTGGCGCACTAGCGGGGGCAGCTACGAGCAGTACTTC
TRBJ1-5 . TRBV29-1 TRBD1 CSAGQIDQPQHF TGCAGCGCGGGACAGATTGATCAGCCCCAGCATTTT
TRBJ2-6 . TRBV5-1 TRBD2 CASSRTSVGLIVSGANVLTF TGCGCCAGCAGCCGGACTAGCGTTGGGCTTATAGTCTCTGGGGCCAACGTCCTGACTTTC
TRBJ2-7 . TRBV6-6 TRBD2 CASSSRDYSYEQYF TGTGCCAGCAGTTCCCGGGACTACTCCTACGAGCAGTACTTC
TRBJ2-5 . TRBV5-1 . CASSLVDSAGETQYF TGCGCCAGCAGCTTGGTAGACTCAGCGGGAGAGACCCAGTACTTC
TRBJ1-6 . TRBV11-2 TRBD1 CASSPGTGGSPLHF TGTGCCAGCAGCCCAGGGACAGGGGGTTCACCCCTCCACTTT
TRBJ1-1 . TRBV29-1 . CSVEVDQPRPEAFF TGCAGCGTTGAAGTGGATCAGCCCCGACCTGAAGCTTTCTTT
TRBJ1-3 . TRBV18 . CASSPGTGSGNTIYF TGTGCCAGCTCACCAGGGACCGGCTCTGGAAACACCATATATTTT
TRBJ1-5 . TRBV28 TRBD1 CASSLGQGGYQPQHF TGTGCCAGCAGTCTTGGACAGGGGGGTTATCAGCCCCAGCATTTT
TRBJ1-4 . TRBV6-5 . CASTLRGAANEKLFF TGTGCCAGCACTTTACGGGGTGCGGCTAATGAAAAACTGTTTTTT
TRBJ1-5 . TRBV6-5 . CASSYGGNNQPQHF TGTGCCAGCAGTTATGGCGGCAACAATCAGCCCCAGCATTTT
TRBJ2-2 . TRBV7-9 . CASSHPNTGELFF TGTGCCAGCAGCCACCCTAACACCGGGGAGCTGTTTTTT
TRBJ2-5 . TRBV19 . CASSINSQETQYF TGTGCCAGTAGTATTAACAGCCAAGAGACCCAGTACTTC
TRBJ1-2 . TRBV6-5 . CAARRNYGYTF TGTGCGGCCCGGAGAAACTATGGCTACACCTTC
TRBJ1-2 . TRBV5-4 . CASTIGTPERDTF TGTGCCAGCACCATAGGAACGCCGGAGAGGGACACCTTC
TRBJ1-4 . TRBV5-1 . CASSPEGGGREKLFF TGCGCCAGCAGCCCCGAAGGGGGGGGGCGAGAAAAACTGTTTTTT
TRBJ2-7 . TRBV19 . CASSRGFYEQYF TGTGCCAGTAGTAGGGGATTCTACGAGCAGTACTTC
TRBJ1-2 . TRBV2 . CASTRRDYGYTF TGTGCCAGCACCCGGCGTGACTATGGCTACACCTTC
TRBJ1-6 . TRBV14 . CASSQSGSWNSPLHF TGTGCCAGCAGCCAATCGGGGTCCTGGAATTCACCCCTCCACTTT
TRBJ1-1 . TRBV5-1 . CASVLLGILNTEAFF TGCGCCAGCGTCCTTCTAGGCATCTTGAACACTGAAGCTTTCTTT
TRBJ1-6 . TRBV4-1 . CASSPGREGDSPLHF TGCGCCAGCAGCCCTGGGAGGGAAGGGGATTCACCCCTCCACTTT
TRBJ2-5 . TRBV6-5 . CASRSSLGGTQYF TGTGCCAGCAGATCTAGCCTGGGAGGGACCCAGTACTTC
TRBJ2-2 . TRBV11-2 TRBD2 CASSFTGGTNTGELFF TGTGCCAGCAGCTTTACGGGGGGTACGAACACCGGGGAGCTGTTTTTT
TRBJ2-2 . TRBV6-5 . CASSRQGLNTGELFF TGTGCCAGCAGCCGACAGGGACTGAACACCGGGGAGCTGTTTTTT
TRBJ1-6 . TRBV21-1 . CASSKVSSDISYNSPLHF TGTGCCAGCAGCAAAGTCTCCTCCGATATCTCCTATAATTCACCCCTCCACTTT
TRBJ2-3 . TRBV10-3 . CAINRLSTDTQYF TGTGCCATCAATAGGCTTAGCACAGATACGCAGTATTTT
TRBJ2-7 . TRBV28 . CASSLSGNSGAWYF TGTGCCAGCAGTTTATCCGGAAACTCGGGGGCATGGTACTTC
TRBJ2-4 . TRBV9 . CASSVGTPALGKNIQYF TGTGCCAGCAGCGTCGGGACACCCGCTTTGGGCAAAAACATTCAGTACTTC
TRBJ2-1 . TRBV18 . CASSRTVRRDEQFF TGTGCCAGCTCACGGACAGTCCGGAGGGATGAGCAGTTCTTC
TRBJ2-2 . TRBV29-1 . CSVPGGSGGTGELFF TGCAGCGTTCCCGGGGGTTCAGGAGGAACCGGGGAGCTGTTTTTT
TRBJ2-3 . TRBV5-1 TRBD2 CASSLEAGGPSDTQYF TGCGCCAGCAGCTTGGAGGCGGGAGGGCCTAGTGATACGCAGTATTTT
TRBJ2-2 . TRBV5-4 . CASSLDPLNTGELFF TGTGCCAGCAGCTTGGACCCCCTGAACACCGGGGAGCTGTTTTTT
TRBJ1-3 once TRBV6-5 TRBD1 CASRQGFSGNTIYF TGTGCCAGCAGACAGGGGTTCTCTGGAAACACCATATATTTT
TRBJ1-1 . TRBV7-9 TRBD1 CASSRTFDRAATEAFF TGTGCCAGCAGCCGAACCTTCGACAGGGCGGCCACTGAAGCTTTCTTT
TRBJ2-1 . TRBV10-3 TRBD2 CAASLAGENEQFF TGTGCCGCCTCTCTAGCGGGAGAGAATGAGCAGTTCTTC
TRBJ2-3 once TRBV11-3 TRBD2 CASSQGTSGTDTQYF TGTGCCAGCAGCCAGGGGACTAGCGGGACAGATACGCAGTATTTT